One and the same sample provided the 8 T cell receptor beta chains below, sequenced in a study of CD8+CD57+ T cells in acquired aplastic anemia. Individuals selected for sequencing had exhibited CD8+CD57+ cell expansion on flow cytometry. CDR3 and TCR beta VDJ profiling relied on genomic DNA as the template. MiXCR was run by TCRdb on the reads, yielding one entry per CDR3 protein. The table includes hundreds of thousands of distinct CDR3 sequences, approximately 58% detected once. The sequencing input was sorted CD4+, CD8+, or CD8+CD57+ T cells (not recorded which) from PBMCs. Receptor source: a human donor with aplastic anemia.

A word on this clonotype: A read error may produce the germline difference seen at one junction end. The chain links TRBV5-4 to TRBJ1-2; TRBD1 is a possible D gene (6 bases). CDR1 and CDR2 (germline): SGHNT, YYREEE (reference sequence). The CDR3 length is 15 residues. CDR3 region: CAGSFYPGVPYGYTF. CDR3 coding DNA: TGTGCCGGCAGTTTTTATCCAGGGGTACCCTATGGCTACACCTTC.

In this sample, this clonotype turned up once. The chain employs TRBV7-3 and TRBJ2-1; 8 bases fit TRBD1. V gave up 4 bases and J gave up 9 bases; unmatched junction bases: 5. This CDR3 spans 13 amino acids. Germline V CDR1 and CDR2: SGHTA, FQGTGA. In nucleotides, the CDR3 is TGTGCCAGCAGCTCGGACAGGGTTGGTGAGCAGTTCTTC. It specifies CASSSDRVGEQFF. Combining the CDR3 with reference TRBV7-3 and TRBJ2-1 gives the whole variable domain GAGVSQTPSNKVTEKGKYVELRCDPISGHTALYWYRQSLGQGPEFLIYFQGTGAADDSGLPNDRFFAVRPEGSVSTLKIQRTERGDSAVYLCASSSDRVGEQFFGPGTRLTVL.

The chain couples TRBV5-4 to TRBJ2-1; 14 positions agree with TRBD2. Germline V gene data show CDR1 as SGHNT and CDR2 as YYREEE (reference sequence). V shed 5 bases, J shed 9 bases, and the junction held 10 bases outside the gene matches. The CDR3 extends over 16 amino acids. DNA of the CDR3: TGTGCCAGCAGTTTAGCGCGACTAGCGGGGGGGGGTGAGCAGTTCTTC. It translates to CASSLARLAGGGEQFF.

This clonotype appeared many times. The CDR3 protein is CASSPGRWDTEAFF. The DNA for the CDR3 is TGTGCCAGCAGCCCTGGGAGATGGGACACTGAAGCTTTCTTT. This rearrangement joins TRBV7-9 to TRBJ1-1; D is uncertain. V dropped 5 bases and J dropped 3 bases, with 13 bases sitting between them. In germline, CDR1 is SEHNR, CDR2 FQNEAQ (reference sequence). The CDR3 is made up of 14 amino acids.

This clonotype was counted ten times or more. The chain combines TRBV6-5 with TRBJ2-1, with D possibly matching TRBD2 (6 bases). The V gene lost 4 bases and the J gene lost 3 bases, with 10 bases spanning the gap. Per the germline V gene, CDR1 is MNHEY and CDR2 is SVGAGI. CDR3 size: 14 residues. CDR3 DNA: TGTGCCAGCAGTTCGGGCGGGAACTACAATGAGCAGTTCTTC. It specifies CASSSGGNYNEQFF.

This clonotype was recorded only once. The rearrangement joins TRBV2 to TRBJ2-7; perhaps TRBD2 as D (6 bases). Germline values: CDR1 SNHLY, CDR2 FYNNEI. V lost 3 bases, J lost 4 bases, and 13 bases lay in between. This CDR3 has 14 residues. CDR3 DNA sequence: TGTGCCAGCAGTGAGGCGGGACGGGGGTACGAGCAGTACTTC. This gives the protein CASSEAGRGYEQYF.

This clonotype came up many times. The rearrangement joins TRBV19 to TRBJ2-1; no clear D. The CDR3 runs to 15 residues. Germline V lookup: CDR1 LNHDA, CDR2 SQIVND (reference sequence). V dropped 3 bases and J dropped 7 bases, with 16 bases sitting between them. The CDR3 region is CASSIGIRFQNEQFF. CDR3 coding DNA: TGTGCCAGTAGTATTGGCATCCGGTTCCAAAATGAGCAGTTCTTC. Complete variable domain (other parts from reference TRBV19 and TRBJ2-1): DGGITQSPKYLFRKEGQNVTLSCEQNLNHDAMYWYRQDPGQGLRLIYYSQIVNDFQKGDIAEGYSVSREKKESFPLTVTSAQKNPTAFYLCASSIGIRFQNEQFFGPGTRLTVL.

The sample holds many counts of this clonotype. The V and J genes are TRBV11-2 and TRBJ1-2; TRBD1 aligns across 7 bases. This CDR3 contains 14 residues. CDR1 SGHAT and CDR2 FQNNGV come from the germline V gene. V dropped 1 base and J dropped 4; count of bases not matched to a gene: 3. The CDR3 is CASSLGGTAYGYTF. For the CDR3, the DNA is TGTGCCAGCAGCTTAGGAGGGACAGCCTATGGCTACACCTTC.